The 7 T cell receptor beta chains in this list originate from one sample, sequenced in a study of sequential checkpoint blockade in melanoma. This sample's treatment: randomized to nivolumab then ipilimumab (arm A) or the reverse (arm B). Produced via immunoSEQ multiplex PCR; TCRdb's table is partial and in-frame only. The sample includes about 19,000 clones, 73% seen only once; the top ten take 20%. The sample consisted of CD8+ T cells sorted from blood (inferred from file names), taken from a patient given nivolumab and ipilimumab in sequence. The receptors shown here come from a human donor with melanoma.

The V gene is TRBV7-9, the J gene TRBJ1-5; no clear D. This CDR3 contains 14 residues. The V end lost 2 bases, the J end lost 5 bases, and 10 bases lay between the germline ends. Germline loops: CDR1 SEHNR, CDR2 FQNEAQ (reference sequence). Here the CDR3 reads CASSLSQNYQPQHF. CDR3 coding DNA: TGTGCCAGCAGCTTAAGTCAGAATTATCAGCCCCAGCATTTT.

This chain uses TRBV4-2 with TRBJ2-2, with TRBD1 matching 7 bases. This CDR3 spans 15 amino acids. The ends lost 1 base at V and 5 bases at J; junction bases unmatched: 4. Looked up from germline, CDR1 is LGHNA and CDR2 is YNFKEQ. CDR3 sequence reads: CASSQGSQGTGELFF. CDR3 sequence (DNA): TGTGCCAGCAGCCAAGGGTCACAGGGGACCGGGGAGCTGTTTTTT.

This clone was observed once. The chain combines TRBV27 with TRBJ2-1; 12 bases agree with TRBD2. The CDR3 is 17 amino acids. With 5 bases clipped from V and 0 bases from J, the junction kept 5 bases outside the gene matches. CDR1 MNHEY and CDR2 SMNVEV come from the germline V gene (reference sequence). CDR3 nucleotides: TGTGCCAGCAGTACGGGACTAGCGGGTCTCTCCTACAATGAGCAGTTCTTC. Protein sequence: CASSTGLAGLSYNEQFF.

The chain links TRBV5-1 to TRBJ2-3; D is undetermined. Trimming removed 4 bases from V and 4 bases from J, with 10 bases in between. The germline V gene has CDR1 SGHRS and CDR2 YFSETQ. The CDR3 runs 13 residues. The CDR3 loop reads CASSRFSADTQYF. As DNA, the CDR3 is TGCGCCAGCAGCCGTTTCAGTGCAGATACGCAGTATTTT.

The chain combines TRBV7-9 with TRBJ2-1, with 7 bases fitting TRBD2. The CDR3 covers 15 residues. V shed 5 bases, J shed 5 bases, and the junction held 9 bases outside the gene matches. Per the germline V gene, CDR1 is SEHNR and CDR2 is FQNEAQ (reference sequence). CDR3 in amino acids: CASSLSGGVHNEQFF. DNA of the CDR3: TGTGCCAGCAGCCTCTCGGGGGGTGTCCACAATGAGCAGTTCTTC.

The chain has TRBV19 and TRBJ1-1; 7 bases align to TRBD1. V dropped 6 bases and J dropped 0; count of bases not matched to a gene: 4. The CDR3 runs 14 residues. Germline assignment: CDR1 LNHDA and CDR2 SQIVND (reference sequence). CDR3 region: CASREGQMNTEAFF. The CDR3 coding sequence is TGTGCCAGTAGAGAGGGACAGATGAACACTGAAGCTTTCTTT. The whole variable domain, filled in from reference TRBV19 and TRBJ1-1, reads DGGITQSPKYLFRKEGQNVTLSCEQNLNHDAMYWYRQDPGQGLRLIYYSQIVNDFQKGDIAEGYSVSREKKESFPLTVTSAQKNPTAFYLCASREGQMNTEAFFGQGTRLTVV.

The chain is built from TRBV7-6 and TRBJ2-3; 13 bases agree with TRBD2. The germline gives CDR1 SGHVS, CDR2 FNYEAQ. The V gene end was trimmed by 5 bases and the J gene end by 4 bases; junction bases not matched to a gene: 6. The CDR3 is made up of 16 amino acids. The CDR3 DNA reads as TGTGCCAGCAGCCCCCGGACTAGCGGGGGCTCAGATACGCAGTATTTT. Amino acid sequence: CASSPRTSGGSDTQYF.